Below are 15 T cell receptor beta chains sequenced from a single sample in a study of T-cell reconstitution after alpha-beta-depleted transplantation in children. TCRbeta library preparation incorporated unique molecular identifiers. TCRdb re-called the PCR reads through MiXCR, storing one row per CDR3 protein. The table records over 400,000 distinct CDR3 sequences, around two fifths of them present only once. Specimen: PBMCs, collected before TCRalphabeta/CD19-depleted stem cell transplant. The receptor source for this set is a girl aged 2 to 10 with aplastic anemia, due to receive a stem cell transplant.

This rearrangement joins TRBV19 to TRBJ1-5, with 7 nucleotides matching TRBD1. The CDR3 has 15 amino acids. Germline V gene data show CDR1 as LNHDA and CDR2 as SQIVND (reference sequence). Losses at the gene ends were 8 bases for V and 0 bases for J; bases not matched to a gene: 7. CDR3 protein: CASLTGDFSNQPQHF. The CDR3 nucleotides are TGTGCCAGTCTCACAGGGGACTTTAGCAATCAGCCCCAGCATTTT. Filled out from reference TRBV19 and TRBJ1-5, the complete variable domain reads DGGITQSPKYLFRKEGQNVTLSCEQNLNHDAMYWYRQDPGQGLRLIYYSQIVNDFQKGDIAEGYSVSREKKESFPLTVTSAQKNPTAFYLCASLTGDFSNQPQHFGDGTRLSIL.

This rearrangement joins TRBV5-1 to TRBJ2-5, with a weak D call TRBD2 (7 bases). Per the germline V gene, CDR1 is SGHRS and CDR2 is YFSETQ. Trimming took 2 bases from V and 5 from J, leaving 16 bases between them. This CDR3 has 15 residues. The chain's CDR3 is CASSLRQDGGETQYF. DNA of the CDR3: TGCGCCAGCAGCTTACGACAGGACGGGGGGGAGACCCAGTACTTC.

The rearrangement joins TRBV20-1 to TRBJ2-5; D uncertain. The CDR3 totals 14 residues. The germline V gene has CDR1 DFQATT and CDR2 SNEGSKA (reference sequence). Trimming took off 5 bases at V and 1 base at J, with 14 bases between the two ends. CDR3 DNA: TGCAGTGCTCTTAGAGGTACTGCCCAAGAGACCCAGTACTTC. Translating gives CSALRGTAQETQYF.

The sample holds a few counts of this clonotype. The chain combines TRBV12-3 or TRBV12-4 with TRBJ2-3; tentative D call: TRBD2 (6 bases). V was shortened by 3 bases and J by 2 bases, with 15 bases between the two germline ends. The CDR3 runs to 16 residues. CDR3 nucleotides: TGTGCCAGCAGTTTGGTGTCTAGCGAACACACAGATACGCAGTATTTT. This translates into CASSLVSSEHTDTQYF.

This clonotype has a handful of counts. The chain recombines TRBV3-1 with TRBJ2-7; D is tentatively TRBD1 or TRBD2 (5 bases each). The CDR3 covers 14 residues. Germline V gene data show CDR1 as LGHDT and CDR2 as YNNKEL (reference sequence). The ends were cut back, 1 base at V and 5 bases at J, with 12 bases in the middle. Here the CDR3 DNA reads TGTGCCAGCAGCCAAGTTGCAGGGAGCGACGAGCAGTACTTC. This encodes CASSQVAGSDEQYF.

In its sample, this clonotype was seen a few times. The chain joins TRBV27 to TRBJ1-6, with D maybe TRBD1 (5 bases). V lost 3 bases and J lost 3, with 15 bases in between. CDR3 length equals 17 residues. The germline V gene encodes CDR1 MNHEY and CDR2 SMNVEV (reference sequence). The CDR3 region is CASSFLGRGSYNSPLHF. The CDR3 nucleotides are TGTGCCAGCAGTTTCCTCGGGAGGGGCAGCTATAATTCACCCCTCCACTTT.

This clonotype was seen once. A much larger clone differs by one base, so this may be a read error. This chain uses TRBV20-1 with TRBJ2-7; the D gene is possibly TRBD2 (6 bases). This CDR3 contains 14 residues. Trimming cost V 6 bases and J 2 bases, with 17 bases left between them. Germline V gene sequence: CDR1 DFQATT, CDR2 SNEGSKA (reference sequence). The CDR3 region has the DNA TGCAGTGCCTTAGACGGGGGACTCGCCTACGAGCAGTACTTC. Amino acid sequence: CSALDGGLAYEQYF.

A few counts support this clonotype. CDR3 nucleotide sequence: TGTGCCAGCAGTGTTAGCGGGGGGGATACAGATACGCAGTATTTT. Translation gives CASSVSGGDTDTQYF. This sequence joins TRBV28 and TRBJ2-3, with 11 bases aligning to TRBD2. The CDR3 is 15 amino acids. The germline V gene has CDR1 MDHEN and CDR2 SYDVKM. The ends lost 5 bases at V and 3 bases at J; junction bases unmatched: 4.

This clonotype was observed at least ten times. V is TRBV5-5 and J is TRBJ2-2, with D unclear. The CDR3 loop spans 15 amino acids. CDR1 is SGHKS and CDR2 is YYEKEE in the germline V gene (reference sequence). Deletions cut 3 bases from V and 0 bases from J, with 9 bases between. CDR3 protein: CASSWTGANTGELFF. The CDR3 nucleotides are TGTGCCAGCAGCTGGACGGGCGCGAACACCGGGGAGCTGTTTTTT.

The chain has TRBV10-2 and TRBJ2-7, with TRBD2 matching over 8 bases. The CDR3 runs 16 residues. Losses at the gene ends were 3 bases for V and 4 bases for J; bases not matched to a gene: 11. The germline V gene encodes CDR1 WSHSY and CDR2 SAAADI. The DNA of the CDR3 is TGCGCCAGCAGTGATCGAACGGGAGGGTTTAGGTACGAGCAGTACTTC. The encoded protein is CASSDRTGGFRYEQYF.

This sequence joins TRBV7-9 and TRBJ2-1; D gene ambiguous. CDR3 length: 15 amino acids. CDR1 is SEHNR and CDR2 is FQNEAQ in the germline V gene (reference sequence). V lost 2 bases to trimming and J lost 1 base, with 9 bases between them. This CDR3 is CASSLQLQSYNEQFF. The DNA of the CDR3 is TGTGCCAGCAGCTTACAGCTTCAGTCCTACAATGAGCAGTTCTTC. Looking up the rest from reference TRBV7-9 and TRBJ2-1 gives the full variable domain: DTGVSQNPRHKITKRGQNVTFRCDPISEHNRLYWYRQTLGQGPEFLTYFQNEAQLEKSRLLSDRFSAERPKGSFSTLEIQRTEQGDSAMYLCASSLQLQSYNEQFFGPGTRLTVL.

The CDR3 sequence is CASSFAGTSYEQYF. CDR3 sequence (DNA): TGTGCCAGCAGTTTCGCCGGCACCTCCTACGAGCAGTACTTC. The gene calls are TRBV28 and TRBJ2-7; D unclear. CDR3 length: 14 residues. Germline CDR1 reads MDHEN; CDR2 reads SYDVKM. V gave up 3 bases and J gave up 0 bases, with 9 bases separating them. The full variable domain, its missing parts supplied by reference TRBV28 and TRBJ2-7, is DVKVTQSSRYLVKRTGEKVFLECVQDMDHENMFWYRQDPGLGLRLIYFSYDVKMKEKGDIPEGYSVSREKKERFSLILESASTNQTSMYLCASSFAGTSYEQYFGPGTRLTVT.

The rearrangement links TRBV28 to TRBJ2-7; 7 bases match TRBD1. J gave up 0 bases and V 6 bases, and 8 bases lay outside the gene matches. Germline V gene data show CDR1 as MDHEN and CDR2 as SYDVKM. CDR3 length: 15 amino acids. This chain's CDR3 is CASSWTGFNSYEQYF. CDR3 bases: TGTGCCAGCAGCTGGACAGGATTCAACTCCTACGAGCAGTACTTC. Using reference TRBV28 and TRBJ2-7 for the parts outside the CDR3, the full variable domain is DVKVTQSSRYLVKRTGEKVFLECVQDMDHENMFWYRQDPGLGLRLIYFSYDVKMKEKGDIPEGYSVSREKKERFSLILESASTNQTSMYLCASSWTGFNSYEQYFGPGTRLTVT.

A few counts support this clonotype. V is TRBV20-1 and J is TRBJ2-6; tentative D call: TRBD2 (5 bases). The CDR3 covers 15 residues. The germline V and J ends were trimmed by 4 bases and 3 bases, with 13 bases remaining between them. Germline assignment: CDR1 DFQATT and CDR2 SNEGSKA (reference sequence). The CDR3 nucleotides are TGCAGTGCTAAAGGGCGGGCCCATGGGGCCAACGTCCTGACTTTC. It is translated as CSAKGRAHGANVLTF.

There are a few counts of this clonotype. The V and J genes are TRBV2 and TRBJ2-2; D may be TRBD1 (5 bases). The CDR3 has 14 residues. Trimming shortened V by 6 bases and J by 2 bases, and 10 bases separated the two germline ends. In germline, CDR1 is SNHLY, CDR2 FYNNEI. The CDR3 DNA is TGTGCCAGCAGCAGGGTTCTTAACACCGGGGAGCTGTTTTTT. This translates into CASSRVLNTGELFF.